The TCR beta chain described here comes from a study of T cell responses to AZD1222 COVID-19 vaccine. Study-level points and caveats: There were vaccine-associated CD4 TCRs across spike, dominant at 160-218 and 743-854. Donors were largely white British and mainly female; clonal diversity was possibly underestimated. A rise in Spike-specific TCR breadth and depth followed two AZD1222 doses. There were repertoire samples only from the period after the peak T cell response.

On this clone itself: Its antigen is currently unknown.

Method: immunoSEQ multiplex PCR; TCRdb's copy keeps in-frame clones and lacks some. The table lists 170,000 or so clones, about nine tenths of them singletons. The V end was cut by 0 bases, the J end by 2 bases, with 6 bases between. The CDR3 has 14 residues. CDR1 is SGHKS, CDR2 YYEKEE, per germline (reference sequence). V is TRBV5-5 and J is TRBJ1-5; no definite D call. The sequence came from an adult in good health. The sample was peripheral blood, taken on day 0 of AZD1222 vaccination. In nucleotides, the CDR3 is TGTGCCAGCAGCTTGGTTGGAGGCAATCAGCCCCAGCATTTT. Its translation is CASSLVGGNQPQHF.